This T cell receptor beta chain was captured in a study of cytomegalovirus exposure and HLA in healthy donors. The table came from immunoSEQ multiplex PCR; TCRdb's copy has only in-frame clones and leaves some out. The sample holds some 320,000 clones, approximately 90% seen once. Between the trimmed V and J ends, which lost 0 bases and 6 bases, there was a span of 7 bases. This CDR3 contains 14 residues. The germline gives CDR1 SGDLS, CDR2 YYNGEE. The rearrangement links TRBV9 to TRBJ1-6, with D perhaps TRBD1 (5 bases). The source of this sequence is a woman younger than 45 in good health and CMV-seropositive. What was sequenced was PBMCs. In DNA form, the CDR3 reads TGTGCCAGCAGCGTAGCGGGGGTTAATTCACCCCTCCACTTT. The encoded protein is CASSVAGVNSPLHF.